This T cell receptor (beta chain) was profiled in a study of cytomegalovirus exposure and HLA in healthy donors. PCR involved 60 Vbeta and 13 Jbeta primers. Sequencing was performed with immunoSEQ multiplex PCR; in TCRdb, only in-frame clones are kept and a portion is missing. This repertoire shows 150,000 to 200,000 clones, about 59% found once; its top ten account for around 2.9%. V lost 6 bases, J lost 10 bases, and 22 bases lay in between. The CDR3 consists of 15 residues. Germline values: CDR1 SEHNR, CDR2 FQNEAQ (reference sequence). Sequencing was carried out using PBMCs. This clonotype originated in a man aged 35 to 55 in good health and CMV-seronegative. The rearrangement uses TRBV7-9 and TRBJ2-1, with D maybe TRBD1 (6 bases). The CDR3 region is CASRVDSFRTREQFF. In nucleotides, the CDR3 is TGTGCCAGCAGGGTGGACAGCTTCAGGACGCGGGAGCAGTTCTTC.